These 9 T cell receptor beta chains originate from one sample sequenced in a study of cytomegalovirus exposure and HLA in healthy donors. Amplification used 60 Vbeta primers and 13 Jbeta primers. Only in-frame clones appear in the TCRdb table, and some are missing; sequencing was by immunoSEQ multiplex PCR. The table has 170,000 or so clones, around three quarters seen once; the top ten hold roughly 0.65%. The source material was PBMCs. The receptor set was obtained from a boy aged 5-17 years in good health and CMV-seronegative.

This clone was seen a handful of times. The V call is TRBV14, the J call TRBJ2-2, with 12 bases matching TRBD2. Germline lookup yields CDR1 SGHDN and CDR2 FVKESK. This CDR3 is built from 16 residues. The junction had 7 bases not matched to a gene; V was cut back by 4 bases and J by 7 bases. The CDR3, as DNA: TGTGCCAGCAGCCCCCTAGCGGGAGGGCCCGACGGGGAGCTGTTTTTT. It encodes CASSPLAGGPDGELFF.

This clone was counted once. The V and J genes are TRBV7-2 and TRBJ1-6; D uncertain. Trimming took 2 bases from V and 7 from J, leaving 15 bases between them. Per germline, CDR1 SGHTA and CDR2 FQGNSA. CDR3 length: 16 residues. This chain's CDR3 is CASSLNTGVRNSPLHF. The DNA for the CDR3 is TGTGCCAGCAGCTTAAATACCGGGGTTAGGAATTCACCCCTCCACTTT.

This chain joins TRBV5-1 and TRBJ1-3; TRBD1 aligns across 9 bases. Germline V gene data show CDR1 as SGHRS and CDR2 as YFSETQ. V lost 4 bases and J lost 4; bases outside the gene matches: 6. This CDR3 has 15 amino acids. Written as DNA, the CDR3 is TGCGCCAGCAGCGTAACAGGGGGCCTCGGAAACACCATATATTTT. It is translated as CASSVTGGLGNTIYF.

This clone was recorded a few times. V is TRBV23-1 and J is TRBJ2-7; the D is unclear. TRBV23-1 is classed as an ORF, of uncertain function. The CDR3 runs to 15 residues. Trimming left V 3 bases short and J 1 base short, with 13 bases between. The CDR3 region is CASSHPKSESYEQYF. The CDR3 nucleotides are TGCGCCAGCAGTCACCCAAAGTCCGAGTCCTACGAGCAGTACTTC.

This rearrangement joins TRBV30 to TRBJ1-6; TRBD1 aligns across 9 bases. Trimming removed 1 base from V and 14 bases from J; junction bases left unmatched: 12. The CDR3 spans 15 residues. The germline gives CDR1 GTSNPN, CDR2 SVGIG (reference sequence). This CDR3 reads CAWSDTGTGLEALHF. As DNA, the CDR3 is TGTGCCTGGAGTGATACGGGGACAGGGCTGGAGGCCCTCCACTTT.

The V gene is TRBV7-2, the J gene TRBJ2-1; possibly TRBD1 for D (5 bases). The CDR3 extends over 16 amino acids. The V end lost 3 bases, the J end lost 5 bases, and 17 bases lay between the germline ends. The germline gives CDR1 SGHTA, CDR2 FQGNSA. CDR3 nucleotide sequence: TGTGCCAGCAGCTTCGGCGATCTTGCAGGGCACAATGAGCAGTTCTTC. Protein sequence: CASSFGDLAGHNEQFF.

The chain has TRBV19 and TRBJ2-7; 11 bases line up with TRBD2. With 6 bases clipped from V and 4 bases from J, the junction kept 8 bases outside the gene matches. The CDR3 has 15 residues. Germline loops: CDR1 LNHDA, CDR2 SQIVND (reference sequence). CDR3 bases: TGTGCCAGTAGCGGATCGACTAGCGGGAAATACGAGCAGTACTTC. Amino acids: CASSGSTSGKYEQYF.

This clone was counted only a few times. The chain recombines TRBV2 with TRBJ2-7, with 8 bases fitting TRBD2. V dropped 4 bases and J dropped 3; count of bases not matched to a gene: 11. The CDR3 sequence is 16 residues long. Per the germline V gene, CDR1 is SNHLY and CDR2 is FYNNEI. The CDR3 nucleotides are TGTGCCAGCAGTGCGGGGGGGATCGGAGAGAACTACGAGCAGTACTTC. Protein sequence: CASSAGGIGENYEQYF.

The V call is TRBV10-3, the J call TRBJ1-5, with 8 positions matching TRBD1. V lost 10 bases and J lost 1; bases outside the gene matches: 6. Germline-derived CDR1 and CDR2 are ENHRY and SYGVKD. The CDR3 has 14 residues. CDR3 DNA sequence: TGTGCCACCGCCCAGGGGGCAAGCAATCAGCCCCAGCATTTT. Its translation: CATAQGASNQPQHF.